This T cell receptor beta chain was retrieved from a study of cytomegalovirus exposure and HLA in healthy donors. General study findings and limits: Across HLA loci, a later analysis found differing TCR association rates, with DRB1 most and HLA-C fewest. A later analysis found common viral pathogens apparently linked to several of the most significant clusters.

All the people who gave samples were healthy bone marrow donors. As to this clone: Its antigen remains unknown.

In the PCR, 60 Vbeta and 13 Jbeta primers were used. Data came from immunoSEQ multiplex PCR; TCRdb stores just in-frame clones and leaves some out. Altogether about 110,000 clones are present, 65% to 75% being singletons, with the ten largest covering 4.8%. Per germline, CDR1 MGHDK and CDR2 SYGVNS. V lost 2 bases and J 3 bases, leaving 10 bases between the germline ends. The CDR3 spans 14 residues. The receptor's source is a man between 25 and 39 years old in good health and CMV-seropositive. The chain links TRBV25-1 to TRBJ1-1, with D hard to call. The sample consisted of PBMCs. The CDR3 spells CASSEIGRDTEAFF. The DNA of the CDR3 is TGTGCCAGCAGTGAAATAGGGCGGGACACTGAAGCTTTCTTT.